These T cell receptor beta chains were read from a single sample in a study of T cells in Graves' hyperthyroidism and ophthalmopathy. TCRdb recomputed calls from the multiplex PCR reads with MiXCR, one row per CDR3 protein. Among approximately 370,000 distinct CDR3 sequences, roughly a sixth were seen once, and the ten largest hold approximately 33%. Material: blood. Source of these receptors: a woman between 25 and 40 years old with Graves' hyperthyroidism that later progressed to Graves' ophthalmopathy. CDR3s include the opening cysteine and the closing phenylalanine or tryptophan. Each record gives: V gene, J gene, CDR3 protein.

v_gene: TRBV7-9; j_gene: TRBJ1-3; CDR3aa: CASSLVRSGNTIYF
v_gene: TRBV12-3/TRBV12-4; j_gene: TRBJ2-2; CDR3aa: CASSPQVATGELFF
v_gene: TRBV7-9; j_gene: TRBJ1-2; CDR3aa: CASSPGGTGNGYTF
v_gene: TRBV12-3/TRBV12-4; j_gene: TRBJ1-1; CDR3aa: CASSFRGPEAFF
v_gene: TRBV28; j_gene: TRBJ1-1; CDR3aa: CASSFRGHGEAFF
v_gene: TRBV4-1; j_gene: TRBJ2-7; CDR3aa: CASSQVLFPGVDDEQYF
v_gene: TRBV6-2/TRBV6-3; j_gene: TRBJ2-7; CDR3aa: CASTNYYGAGYEQYF
v_gene: TRBV18; j_gene: TRBJ1-3; CDR3aa: CASSPRNGNSGNTIYF
v_gene: TRBV7-9; j_gene: TRBJ2-7; CDR3aa: CASSRRTSGSSYEQYF
v_gene: TRBV27; j_gene: TRBJ1-6; CDR3aa: CASSLLPGTGYLTPLHF
v_gene: TRBV30; j_gene: TRBJ2-1; CDR3aa: CAWRGLYNEQFF
v_gene: TRBV12-3/TRBV12-4; j_gene: TRBJ2-2; CDR3aa: CASTQGSGELFF
v_gene: TRBV6-1; j_gene: TRBJ1-6; CDR3aa: CAIRGLINSPLHF
v_gene: TRBV6-5; j_gene: TRBJ1-1; CDR3aa: CASSYSSFAEAFF
v_gene: TRBV3-1; j_gene: TRBJ2-2; CDR3aa: CASSQDQTSGRTTGELFF
v_gene: TRBV2; j_gene: TRBJ1-2; CDR3aa: CASSELATNYGYTF
v_gene: TRBV6-5; j_gene: TRBJ2-2; CDR3aa: CASSYRQGASGELFF
v_gene: TRBV27; j_gene: TRBJ2-2; CDR3aa: CATAGRTGELFF
v_gene: TRBV15; j_gene: TRBJ2-7; CDR3aa: CATSRDWGGEQYF
v_gene: TRBV2; j_gene: TRBJ1-1; CDR3aa: CASSFETVNTEAFF
v_gene: TRBV6-2/TRBV6-3; j_gene: TRBJ2-2; CDR3aa: CASRTIAIGDNTGELFF
v_gene: TRBV6-1; j_gene: TRBJ1-1; CDR3aa: CASSELSSDMNTEAFF
v_gene: TRBV6-5; j_gene: TRBJ2-1; CDR3aa: CASSYFKGPGAEQFF
v_gene: TRBV6-1; j_gene: TRBJ1-5; CDR3aa: CASSLGTGGSRWNQPQHF
v_gene: TRBV2; j_gene: TRBJ2-2; CDR3aa: CASRDPGQKNTGELFF
v_gene: TRBV28; j_gene: TRBJ1-4; CDR3aa: CASSPQGRATNEKLFF
v_gene: TRBV2; j_gene: TRBJ2-5; CDR3aa: CASSETLAGGLNQETQYF
v_gene: TRBV7-9; j_gene: TRBJ1-2; CDR3aa: CASSLEGYLYGYTF
v_gene: TRBV30; j_gene: TRBJ1-6; CDR3aa: CAWSRDRRNSPLHF
v_gene: TRBV12-5; j_gene: TRBJ2-7; CDR3aa: CASGLATGTGKVYEQYF
v_gene: TRBV2; j_gene: TRBJ2-7; CDR3aa: CASSTFTGNYEQYF
v_gene: TRBV11-3; j_gene: TRBJ2-7; CDR3aa: CASSSDAGDGTYEQYF
v_gene: TRBV6-1; j_gene: TRBJ1-5; CDR3aa: CASSEALRRGQPQHF
v_gene: TRBV19; j_gene: TRBJ2-7; CDR3aa: CASSYRGLDYEQYF
v_gene: TRBV5-1; j_gene: TRBJ1-1; CDR3aa: CASSPGEFTFDTEAFF
v_gene: TRBV20-1; j_gene: TRBJ2-1; CDR3aa: CSATQRVKHYNEQFF
v_gene: TRBV7-8; j_gene: TRBJ2-7; CDR3aa: CASSLGEGPTYEQYF
v_gene: TRBV27; j_gene: TRBJ1-2; CDR3aa: CASSLRGLSEHYGYTF
v_gene: TRBV4-1; j_gene: TRBJ2-7; CDR3aa: CASAGRASSYEQYF
v_gene: TRBV7-9; j_gene: TRBJ1-4; CDR3aa: CASSPRNEKLFF
v_gene: TRBV28; j_gene: TRBJ2-7; CDR3aa: CASRISGRVTGYEQYF
v_gene: TRBV5-1; j_gene: TRBJ1-3; CDR3aa: CASSLSVGISGNTIYF
v_gene: TRBV18; j_gene: TRBJ2-2; CDR3aa: CASSPLDRGNTGELFF
v_gene: TRBV18; j_gene: TRBJ2-3; CDR3aa: CASSPGQHTDTQYF
v_gene: TRBV11-2; j_gene: TRBJ2-5; CDR3aa: CASSQTSSETQYF
v_gene: TRBV19; j_gene: TRBJ1-5; CDR3aa: CASSQISNQPQHF
v_gene: TRBV29-1; j_gene: TRBJ2-1; CDR3aa: CSVEDFITGQFENEQFF
v_gene: TRBV3-1; j_gene: TRBJ1-5; CDR3aa: CASSQRAGSQPQHF
v_gene: TRBV28; j_gene: TRBJ2-3; CDR3aa: CASSSSGVPPDTQYF
v_gene: TRBV28; j_gene: TRBJ1-4; CDR3aa: CASSADIATNEKLFF
v_gene: TRBV6-2/TRBV6-3; j_gene: TRBJ2-5; CDR3aa: CASSYRGGGHQETQYF
v_gene: TRBV7-9; j_gene: TRBJ2-7; CDR3aa: CASSKDSAYEQYF
v_gene: TRBV11-2; j_gene: TRBJ2-7; CDR3aa: CASSLGGTRSYEQYF
v_gene: TRBV4-1; j_gene: TRBJ2-2; CDR3aa: CASSTHWGGELFF
v_gene: TRBV29-1; j_gene: TRBJ2-1; CDR3aa: CSVSGTGLSYNEQFF